Here is one TCR beta chain with its context. TCRdb's table, derived via immunoSEQ multiplex PCR, lists solely in-frame clones and lacks some. Among around 55,000 clones listed, about 90% were seen once. The data derive from a study of T cell changes during pregnancy in multiple sclerosis. This CDR3 is 16 amino acids long. Trimming stripped 2 bases from V and 0 bases from J, with 13 bases between. The germline V gene has CDR1 KGHSH and CDR2 LQKENI. J is TRBJ1-1 and V is TRBV18, with D possibly matching TRBD1 (5 bases). The sequences come from CD4+ T cells from peripheral blood mononuclear cells, collected in the first trimester of pregnancy. This clonotype was sampled from a female donor with multiple sclerosis, enrolled in a pregnancy study. The CDR3 here is CASSPTGGFLNTEAFF. The CDR3 nucleotides read TGTGCCAGCTCACCAACGGGGGGGTTTTTGAACACTGAAGCTTTCTTT.